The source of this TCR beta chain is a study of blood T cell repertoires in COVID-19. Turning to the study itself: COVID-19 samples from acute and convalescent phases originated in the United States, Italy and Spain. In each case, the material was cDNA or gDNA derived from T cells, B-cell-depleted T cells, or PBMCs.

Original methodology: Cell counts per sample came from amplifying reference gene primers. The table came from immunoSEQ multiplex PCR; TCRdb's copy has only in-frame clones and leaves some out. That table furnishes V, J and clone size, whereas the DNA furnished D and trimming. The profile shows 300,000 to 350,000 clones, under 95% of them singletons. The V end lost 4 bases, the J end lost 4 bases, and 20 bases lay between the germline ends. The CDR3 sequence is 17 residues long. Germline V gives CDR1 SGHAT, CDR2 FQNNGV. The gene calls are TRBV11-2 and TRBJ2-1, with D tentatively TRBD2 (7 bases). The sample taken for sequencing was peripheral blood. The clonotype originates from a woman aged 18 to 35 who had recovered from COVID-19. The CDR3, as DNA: TGTGCCAGCAGCTATGCGCCGGGGGGCCTAGGGTACAATGAGCAGTTCTTC. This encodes CASSYAPGGLGYNEQFF. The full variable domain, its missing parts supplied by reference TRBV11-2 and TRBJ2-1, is EAGVAQSPRYKIIEKRQSVAFWCNPISGHATLYWYQQILGQGPKLLIQFQNNGVVDDSQLPKDRFSAERLKGVDSTLKIQPAKLEDSAVYLCASSYAPGGLGYNEQFFGPGTRLTVL.